This T cell receptor (beta chain) was found in a study of OX40 agonist ivuxolimab in advanced cancers. Study summary: Eligibility rules accepted prior anti-PD-1, anti-PD-L1 or anti-CTLA-4 therapy, and 30% to 40% had some.

TCRdb's table, derived via immunoSEQ multiplex PCR, lists solely in-frame clones and lacks some. Of tens of thousands of clones detected, around 81% appear once; the ten largest clones hold roughly 1%. This TCR was sampled from an adult with an advanced solid tumor such as melanoma, head and neck, liver or kidney cancer. The source material was CD4+ or CD8+ T cells sorted from blood, sampled in a trial of the OX40 agonist ivuxolimab.

CDR3 sequence reads: CAWSPTRADTQYF. In DNA form, the CDR3 reads TGTGCCTGGAGTCCTACTAGAGCAGATACGCAGTATTTT. V gene TRBV30 combines with J gene TRBJ2-3, with D perhaps TRBD2 (5 bases). The CDR3 spans 13 residues. Trimming shortened V by 2 bases and J by 4 bases, and 10 bases separated the two germline ends. The V gene's germline CDR1 is GTSNPN and CDR2 SVGIG (reference sequence).